This TCR beta chain came from a study of vaccination and CD4 T cells after COVID-19. Oncomine TCR Beta short-read sequencing was applied to DNA from cultured CD4+ T cells. MiXCR was run by TCRdb on the PCR reads, yielding one entry per CDR3 protein. The top ten hold roughly 17% of the sample, which has almost 15,000 distinct CDR3 sequences, over 60% seen once. Treatment defined: approximately 10-day PBMC culture with coronavirus spike peptide pools or control peptides (ViraFEST assay). About this clonotype: The antigen is not known.

Germline assignment: CDR1 SEHNR and CDR2 FQNEAQ (reference sequence). V lost 5 bases and J lost 0; bases outside the gene matches: 11. The CDR3 totals 17 residues. This chain uses TRBV7-9 with TRBJ1-1, with 8 bases matching TRBD1. The sequence was collected from a human donor who had recovered from COVID-19. The sample comprised CD4+ T cells from blood, cultured in vitro. CDR3 sequence: CASSPLWTGLLNTEAFF. The DNA for the CDR3 is TGTGCCAGCAGCCCTCTCTGGACAGGGTTATTGAACACTGAAGCTTTCTTT. Supplemented by reference TRBV7-9 and TRBJ1-1, the full variable domain reads DTGVSQNPRHKITKRGQNVTFRCDPISEHNRLYWYRQTLGQGPEFLTYFQNEAQLEKSRLLSDRFSAERPKGSFSTLEIQRTEQGDSAMYLCASSPLWTGLLNTEAFFGQGTRLTVV.